The sample holds many counts of the clone carrying this T cell receptor (beta chain). The antigen remains undetermined. The CDR3 spans 15 residues. Germline V gives CDR1 ENHRY, CDR2 SYGVKD. V trimming: 7 bases; J trimming: 4 bases; junction bases outside the gene matches: 10. A minimum of 7 million PBMCs was isolated per sample. These data belong to a study of blood T cells in healthy people across ages. Study results and limitations: The percentage of naive T cells correlated strongly with TCR beta diversity.

A second about 7 to 12 cycle PCR used barcoded and J-beta primers. TCRdb passed the 5' RACE reads through MiXCR, listing each CDR3 protein once. The repertoire includes fewer than 900,000 distinct CDR3 sequences, roughly two fifths of them detected once, and 20% sits in the top ten. Input material: blood. The receptor comes from an older woman in good health. V is TRBV10-3 and J is TRBJ2-5, with 9 bases matching TRBD2. In nucleotides, the CDR3 is TGTGCCATCAAAAAAGCGGGAGGAGATGTAGAGACCCAGTACTTC. It specifies CAIKKAGGDVETQYF.